This T cell receptor beta chain was recovered during a study of T cell responses to AZD1222 COVID-19 vaccine. Profiled with immunoSEQ multiplex PCR; TCRdb holds only in-frame clones, not every one. Of about 150,000 clones in the sample, about 90% were seen once. Doses given second, at about 4 or about 12 weeks, were pooled. Turning to this clone: Its antigen is not known.

Points from the study as a whole: Spike-specific TCR breadth and depth rose after two AZD1222 doses. Repertoires in all cases were sampled only once the peak T cell response had passed. Donors were mostly white British, more females; clonal diversity possibly underestimated.

The CDR3 is 14 residues long. CDR1 and CDR2 from the germline V gene are SGHNT and YENEEA. J was trimmed by 12 bases and V by 1 base; bases with no gene match: 6. Sequences were derived from peripheral blood, sampled 28 days after the second AZD1222 dose. The chain employs TRBV11-3 and TRBJ2-1; 10 bases fit TRBD2. The origin of this receptor is an adult who received the AZD1222 COVID-19 vaccine. For the CDR3, the DNA is TGTGCCAGCAGCTTAGGGCTAGCGGGAGTAAGGCAGTTCTTC. It is translated as CASSLGLAGVRQFF.